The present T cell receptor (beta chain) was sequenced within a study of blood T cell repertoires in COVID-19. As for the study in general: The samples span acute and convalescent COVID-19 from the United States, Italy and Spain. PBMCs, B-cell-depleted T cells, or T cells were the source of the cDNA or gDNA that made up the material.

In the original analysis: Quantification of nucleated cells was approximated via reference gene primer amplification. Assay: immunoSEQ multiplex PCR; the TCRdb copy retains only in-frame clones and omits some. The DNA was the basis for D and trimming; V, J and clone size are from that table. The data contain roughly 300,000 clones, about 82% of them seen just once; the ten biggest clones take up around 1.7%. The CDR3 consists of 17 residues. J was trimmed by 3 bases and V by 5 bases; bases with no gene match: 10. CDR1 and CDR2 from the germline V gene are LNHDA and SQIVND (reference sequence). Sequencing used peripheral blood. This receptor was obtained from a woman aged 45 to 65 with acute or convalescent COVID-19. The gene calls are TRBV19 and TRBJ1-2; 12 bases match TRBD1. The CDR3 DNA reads TGTGCCAGTAGTGCATCCGGGACAGGGGGCTTGGACTATGGCTACACCTTC. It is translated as CASSASGTGGLDYGYTF.